This T cell receptor (beta chain) was obtained from a study of cytomegalovirus exposure and HLA in healthy donors. Background on the study: A later analysis reported the approximately 120 validation repertoires used the same platform as the approximately 700 first-cohort repertoires.

This clone has only one observation. What it recognizes is unknown. Study-wide results and caveats: In vitro work confirmed that a few CMV-associated chains recognize CMV antigens. It was about 180 TCR beta chains that were listed as cytomegalovirus-associated. One later analysis, an examination of the 90 to 150 validation repertoires, found that first-cohort TCR clusters tended to co-occur in them.

The protocol was immunoSEQ multiplex PCR, while the TCRdb copy is restricted to in-frame clones and leaves out a portion. The table records fewer than 400,000 clones, roughly 90% of them present only once. In germline, CDR1 is MGHDK, CDR2 SYGVNS. The CDR3 totals 15 residues. Trimming pared 4 bases from V and 1 base from J, leaving 13 bases between. The sample comprised PBMCs. The chain carries TRBV25-1 and TRBJ1-1; D is undetermined. The sequence derives from a woman younger than 35 in good health and CMV-seronegative. The CDR3 DNA reads as TGTGCCAGCAGTGGTTCCCATCTATCGAACACTGAAGCTTTCTTT. This encodes CASSGSHLSNTEAFF. Full variable domain (rest looked up from reference TRBV25-1 and TRBJ1-1): EADIYQTPRYLVIGTGKKITLECSQTMGHDKMYWYQQDPGMELHLIHYSYGVNSTEKGDLSSESTVSRIRTEHFPLTLESARPSHTSQYLCASSGSHLSNTEAFFGQGTRLTVV.